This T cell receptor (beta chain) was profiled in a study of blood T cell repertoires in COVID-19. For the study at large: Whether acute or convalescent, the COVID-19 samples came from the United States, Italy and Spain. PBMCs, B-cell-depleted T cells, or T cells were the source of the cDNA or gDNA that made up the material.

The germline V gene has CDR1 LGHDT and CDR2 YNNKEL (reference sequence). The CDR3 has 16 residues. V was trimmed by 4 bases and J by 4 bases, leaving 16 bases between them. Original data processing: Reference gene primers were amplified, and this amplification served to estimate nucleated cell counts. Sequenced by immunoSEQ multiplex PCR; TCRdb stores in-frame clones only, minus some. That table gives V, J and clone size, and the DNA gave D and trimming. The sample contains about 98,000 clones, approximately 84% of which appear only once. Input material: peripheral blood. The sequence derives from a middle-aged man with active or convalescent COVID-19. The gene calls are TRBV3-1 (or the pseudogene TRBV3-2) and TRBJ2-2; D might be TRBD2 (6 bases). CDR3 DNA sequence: TGTGCCAGCAGCCCGAGACTAGTAGGAGGCACCGGGGAGCTGTTTTTT. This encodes CASSPRLVGGTGELFF.